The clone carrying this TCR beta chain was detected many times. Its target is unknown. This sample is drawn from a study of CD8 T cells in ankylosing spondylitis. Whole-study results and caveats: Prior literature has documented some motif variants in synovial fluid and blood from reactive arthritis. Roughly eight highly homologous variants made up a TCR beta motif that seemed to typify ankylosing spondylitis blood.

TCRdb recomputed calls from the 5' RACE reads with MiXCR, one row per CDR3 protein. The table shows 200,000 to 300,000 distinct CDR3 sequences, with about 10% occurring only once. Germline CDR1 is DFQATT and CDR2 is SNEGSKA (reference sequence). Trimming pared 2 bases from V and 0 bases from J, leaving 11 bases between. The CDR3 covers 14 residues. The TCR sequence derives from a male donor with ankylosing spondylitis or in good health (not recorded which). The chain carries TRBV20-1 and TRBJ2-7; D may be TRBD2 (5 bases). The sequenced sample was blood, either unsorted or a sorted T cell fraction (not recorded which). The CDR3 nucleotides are TGCAGTGCTAGATCGGACTCCCACTCCTACGAGCAGTACTTC. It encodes CSARSDSHSYEQYF.